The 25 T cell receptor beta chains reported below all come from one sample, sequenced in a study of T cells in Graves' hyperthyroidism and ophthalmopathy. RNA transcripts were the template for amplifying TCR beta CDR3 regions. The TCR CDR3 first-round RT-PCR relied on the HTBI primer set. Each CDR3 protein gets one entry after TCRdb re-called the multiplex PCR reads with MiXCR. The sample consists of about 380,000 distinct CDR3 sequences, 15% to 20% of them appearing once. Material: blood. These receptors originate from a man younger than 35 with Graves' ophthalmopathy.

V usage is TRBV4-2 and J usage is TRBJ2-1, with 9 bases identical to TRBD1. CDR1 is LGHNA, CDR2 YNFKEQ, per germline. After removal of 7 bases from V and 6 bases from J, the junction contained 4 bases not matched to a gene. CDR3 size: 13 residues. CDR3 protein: CASTGQGGNEQFF. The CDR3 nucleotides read TGTGCCAGCACGGGACAGGGCGGCAATGAGCAGTTCTTC.

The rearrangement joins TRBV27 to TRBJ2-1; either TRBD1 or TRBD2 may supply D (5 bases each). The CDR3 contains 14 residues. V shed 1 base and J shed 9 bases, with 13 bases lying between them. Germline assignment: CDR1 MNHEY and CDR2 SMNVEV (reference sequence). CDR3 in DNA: TGTGCCAGCAGTTTATTGGCCGGGGCGGGTGAGCAGTTCTTC. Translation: CASSLLAGAGEQFF.

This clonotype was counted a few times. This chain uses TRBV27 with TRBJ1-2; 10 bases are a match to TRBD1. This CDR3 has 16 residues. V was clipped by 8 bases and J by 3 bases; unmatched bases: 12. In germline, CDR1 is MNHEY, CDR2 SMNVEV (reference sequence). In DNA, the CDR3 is TGTGCCAGCCTCCCCCTAGACAGGGGGCAAGACTATGGCTACACCTTC. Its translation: CASLPLDRGQDYGYTF.

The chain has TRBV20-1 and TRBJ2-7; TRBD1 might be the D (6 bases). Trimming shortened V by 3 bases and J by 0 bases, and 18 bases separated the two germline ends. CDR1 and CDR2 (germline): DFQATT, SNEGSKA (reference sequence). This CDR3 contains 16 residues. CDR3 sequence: CSARGPDRGGSYEQYF. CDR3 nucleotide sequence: TGCAGTGCTAGGGGTCCGGACAGAGGTGGCTCCTACGAGCAGTACTTC.

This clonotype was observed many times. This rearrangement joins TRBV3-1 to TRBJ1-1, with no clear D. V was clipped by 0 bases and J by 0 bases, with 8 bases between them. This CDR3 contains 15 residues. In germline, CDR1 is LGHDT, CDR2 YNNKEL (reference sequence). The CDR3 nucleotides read TGTGCCAGCAGCCAAGACCCAGGCCTGAACACTGAAGCTTTCTTT. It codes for CASSQDPGLNTEAFF.

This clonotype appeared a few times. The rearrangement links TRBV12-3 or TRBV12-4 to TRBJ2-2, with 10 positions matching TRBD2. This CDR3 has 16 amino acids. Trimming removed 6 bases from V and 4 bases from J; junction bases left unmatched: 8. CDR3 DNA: TGTGCCAGCAGCCAAACTAGCGGGGTTGGCACCGGGGAGCTGTTTTTT. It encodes CASSQTSGVGTGELFF.

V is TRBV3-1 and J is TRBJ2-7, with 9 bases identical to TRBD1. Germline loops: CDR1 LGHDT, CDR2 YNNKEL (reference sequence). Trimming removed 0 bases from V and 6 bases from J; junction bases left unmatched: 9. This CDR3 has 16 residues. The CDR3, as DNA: TGTGCCAGCAGCCAAGAGGCGACGACAGGGGGACCCGAGCAGTACTTC. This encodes CASSQEATTGGPEQYF.

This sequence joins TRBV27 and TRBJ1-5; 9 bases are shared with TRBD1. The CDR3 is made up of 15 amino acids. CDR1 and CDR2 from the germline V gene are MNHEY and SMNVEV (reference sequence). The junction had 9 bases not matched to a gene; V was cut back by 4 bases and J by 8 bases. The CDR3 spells CASSWDGTGYEPQHF. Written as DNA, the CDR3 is TGTGCCAGCAGTTGGGACGGGACAGGGTATGAGCCCCAGCATTTT.

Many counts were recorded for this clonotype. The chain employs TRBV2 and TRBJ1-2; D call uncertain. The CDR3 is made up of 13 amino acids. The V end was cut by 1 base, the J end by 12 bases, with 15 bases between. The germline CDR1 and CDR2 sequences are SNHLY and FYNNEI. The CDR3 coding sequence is TGTGCCAGCAGTGAAGTAGGCCTCCTCGGAGACACCTTC. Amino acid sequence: CASSEVGLLGDTF.

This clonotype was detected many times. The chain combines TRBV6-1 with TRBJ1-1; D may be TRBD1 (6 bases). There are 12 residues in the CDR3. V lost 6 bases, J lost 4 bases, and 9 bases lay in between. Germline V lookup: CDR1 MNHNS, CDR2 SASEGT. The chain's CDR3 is CASRLGGTEAFF. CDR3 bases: TGTGCCAGCAGACTAGGGGGCACTGAAGCTTTCTTT.

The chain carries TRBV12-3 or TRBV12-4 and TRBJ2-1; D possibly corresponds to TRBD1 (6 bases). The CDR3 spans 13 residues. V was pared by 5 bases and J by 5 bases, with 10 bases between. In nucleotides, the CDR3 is TGTGCCAGCAGTGATGACAGGAACAATGAGCAGTTCTTC. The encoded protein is CASSDDRNNEQFF.

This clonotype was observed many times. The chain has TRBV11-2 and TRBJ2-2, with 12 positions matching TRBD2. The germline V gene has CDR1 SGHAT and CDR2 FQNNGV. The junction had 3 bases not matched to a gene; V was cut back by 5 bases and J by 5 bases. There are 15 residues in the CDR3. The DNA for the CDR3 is TGTGCCAGCAGCCTTGGACTAGCGGGGACCGGGGAGCTGTTTTTT. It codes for CASSLGLAGTGELFF.

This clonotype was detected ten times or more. CDR3 bases: TGTGCCAGCAGCTTAGAACTAGATAGCTCCTACAATGAGCAGTTCTTC. Translating gives CASSLELDSSYNEQFF. The V and J genes are TRBV11-2 and TRBJ2-1; a possible D gene is TRBD2 (5 bases). V was shortened by 0 bases and J by 0 bases, with 9 bases between the two germline ends. The germline V gene encodes CDR1 SGHAT and CDR2 FQNNGV. This CDR3 is built from 16 residues.

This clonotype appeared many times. The CDR3 protein is CSADRERETQYF. The CDR3 nucleotides read TGCAGTGCCGACAGGGAGAGGGAGACCCAGTACTTC. The gene calls are TRBV20-1 and TRBJ2-5; TRBD1 matches 7 bases. This CDR3 region has 12 residues. V shed 6 bases, J shed 5 bases, and the junction held 6 bases outside the gene matches. Germline V lookup: CDR1 DFQATT, CDR2 SNEGSKA (reference sequence).

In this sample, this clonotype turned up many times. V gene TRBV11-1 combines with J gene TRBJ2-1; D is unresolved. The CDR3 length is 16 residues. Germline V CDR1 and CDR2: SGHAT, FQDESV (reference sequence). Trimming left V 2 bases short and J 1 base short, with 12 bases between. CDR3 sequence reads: CASSLIGLASYNEQFF. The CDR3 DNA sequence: TGTGCCAGCAGCTTAATCGGGTTGGCATCCTACAATGAGCAGTTCTTC.

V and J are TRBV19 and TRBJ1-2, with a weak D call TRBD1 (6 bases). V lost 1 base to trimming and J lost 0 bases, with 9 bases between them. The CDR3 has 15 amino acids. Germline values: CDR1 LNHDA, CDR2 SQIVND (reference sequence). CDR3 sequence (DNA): TGTGCCAGTAGTATAGGGGACATCGCTAACTATGGCTACACCTTC. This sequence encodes CASSIGDIANYGYTF. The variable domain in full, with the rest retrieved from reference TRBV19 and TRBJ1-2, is DGGITQSPKYLFRKEGQNVTLSCEQNLNHDAMYWYRQDPGQGLRLIYYSQIVNDFQKGDIAEGYSVSREKKESFPLTVTSAQKNPTAFYLCASSIGDIANYGYTFGSGTRLTVV.

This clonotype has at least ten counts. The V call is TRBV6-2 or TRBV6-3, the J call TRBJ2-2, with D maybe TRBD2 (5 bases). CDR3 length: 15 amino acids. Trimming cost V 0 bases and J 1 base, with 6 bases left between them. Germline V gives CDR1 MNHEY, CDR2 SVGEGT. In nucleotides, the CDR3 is TGTGCCAGCAGTTACTCGGCGGGGAACACCGGGGAGCTGTTTTTT. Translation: CASSYSAGNTGELFF.

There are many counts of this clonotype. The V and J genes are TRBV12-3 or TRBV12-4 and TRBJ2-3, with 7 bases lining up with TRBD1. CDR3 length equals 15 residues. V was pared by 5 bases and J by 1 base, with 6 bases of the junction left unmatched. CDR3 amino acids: CASSARDSRTDTQYF. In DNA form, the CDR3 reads TGTGCCAGCAGTGCCCGGGACAGCCGCACAGATACGCAGTATTTT.

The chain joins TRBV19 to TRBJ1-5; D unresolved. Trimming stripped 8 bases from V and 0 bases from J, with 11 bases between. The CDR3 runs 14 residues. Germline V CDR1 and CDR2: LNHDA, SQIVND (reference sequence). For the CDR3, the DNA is TGTGCCAGTCGCCCGGACCATAGCAATCAGCCCCAGCATTTT. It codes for CASRPDHSNQPQHF.

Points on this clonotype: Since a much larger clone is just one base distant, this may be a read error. CDR3 protein: CASSGLAGGNTGELFF. The CDR3 region has the DNA TGTGCCAGCAGTGGGCTAGCGGGGGGGAACACCGGGGAGCTGTTTTTT. The V call is TRBV2, the J call TRBJ2-2; 11 positions match TRBD2. CDR1 is SNHLY and CDR2 is FYNNEI in the germline V gene. This CDR3 is built from 16 residues. V lost 4 bases to trimming and J lost 1 base; unmatched junction nucleotides: 2.

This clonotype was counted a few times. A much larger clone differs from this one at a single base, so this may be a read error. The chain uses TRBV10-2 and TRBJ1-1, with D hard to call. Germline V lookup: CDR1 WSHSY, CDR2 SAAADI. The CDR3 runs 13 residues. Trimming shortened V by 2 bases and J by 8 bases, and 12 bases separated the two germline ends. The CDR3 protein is CASSEESVSEAFF. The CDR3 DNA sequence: TGCGCCAGCAGTGAGGAGTCGGTGTCGGAAGCTTTCTTT.

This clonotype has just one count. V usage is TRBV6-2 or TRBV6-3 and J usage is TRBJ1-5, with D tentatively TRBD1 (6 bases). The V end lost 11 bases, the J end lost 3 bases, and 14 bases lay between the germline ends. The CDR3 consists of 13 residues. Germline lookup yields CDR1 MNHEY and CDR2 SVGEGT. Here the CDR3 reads CAVQGRVNQPQHF. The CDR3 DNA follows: TGTGCCGTTCAGGGGCGGGTCAATCAGCCCCAGCATTTT.

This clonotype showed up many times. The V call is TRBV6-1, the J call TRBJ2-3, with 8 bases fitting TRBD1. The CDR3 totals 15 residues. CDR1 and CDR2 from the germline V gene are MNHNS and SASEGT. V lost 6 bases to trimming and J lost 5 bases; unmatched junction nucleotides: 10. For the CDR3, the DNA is TGTGCCAGCAGCATGACAGGGGTAGTTGGAGATACGCAGTATTTT. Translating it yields CASSMTGVVGDTQYF.

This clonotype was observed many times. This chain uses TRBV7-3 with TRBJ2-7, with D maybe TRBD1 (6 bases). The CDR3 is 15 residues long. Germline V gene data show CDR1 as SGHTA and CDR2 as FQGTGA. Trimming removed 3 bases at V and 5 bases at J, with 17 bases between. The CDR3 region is CASSFLQGRSDEQYF. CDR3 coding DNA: TGTGCCAGCAGCTTTCTACAGGGCAGGTCGGACGAGCAGTACTTC.

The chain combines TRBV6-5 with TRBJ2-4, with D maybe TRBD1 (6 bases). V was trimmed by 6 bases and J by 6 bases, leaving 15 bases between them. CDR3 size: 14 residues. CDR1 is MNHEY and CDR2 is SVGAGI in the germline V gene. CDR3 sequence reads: CASSLTGSPNIQYF. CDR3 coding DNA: TGTGCCAGCAGCTTAACAGGGTCCCCAAACATTCAGTACTTC.